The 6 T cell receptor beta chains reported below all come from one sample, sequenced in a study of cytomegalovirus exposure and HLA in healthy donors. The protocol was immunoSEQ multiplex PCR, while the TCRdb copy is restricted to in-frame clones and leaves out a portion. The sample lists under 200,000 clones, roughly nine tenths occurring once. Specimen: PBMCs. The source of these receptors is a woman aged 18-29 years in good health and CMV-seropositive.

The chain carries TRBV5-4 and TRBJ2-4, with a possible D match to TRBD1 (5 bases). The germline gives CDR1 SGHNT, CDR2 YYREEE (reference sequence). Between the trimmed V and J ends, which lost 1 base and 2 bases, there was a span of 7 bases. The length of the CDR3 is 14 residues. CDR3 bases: TGTGCCAGCAGCTTGCAGGGAACCAAAAACATTCAGTACTTC. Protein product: CASSLQGTKNIQYF.

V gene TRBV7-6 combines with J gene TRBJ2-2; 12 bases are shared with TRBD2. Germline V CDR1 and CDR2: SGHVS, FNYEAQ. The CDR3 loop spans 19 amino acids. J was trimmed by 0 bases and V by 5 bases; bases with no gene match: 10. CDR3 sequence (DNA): TGTGCCAGCAGCCCCATCCCGGCTAGCGGGGGGGCGAACACCGGGGAGCTGTTTTTT. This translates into CASSPIPASGGANTGELFF.

CDR3 protein: CSGTTGGNEKLFF. The DNA of the CDR3 is TGCAGCGGGACGACAGGGGGTAATGAAAAACTGTTTTTT. The chain employs TRBV29-1 and TRBJ1-4; 9 nucleotides line up with TRBD1. The CDR3 totals 13 residues. V trimming: 7 bases; J trimming: 4 bases; junction bases outside the gene matches: 4. The germline V gene has CDR1 SQVTM and CDR2 ANQGSEA.

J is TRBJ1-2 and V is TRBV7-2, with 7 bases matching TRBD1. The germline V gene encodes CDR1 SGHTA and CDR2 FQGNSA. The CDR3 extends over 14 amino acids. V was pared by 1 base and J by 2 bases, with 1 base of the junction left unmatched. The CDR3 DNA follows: TGTGCCAGCAGCTTAGAGACAGGGAACTATGGCTACACCTTC. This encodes CASSLETGNYGYTF.

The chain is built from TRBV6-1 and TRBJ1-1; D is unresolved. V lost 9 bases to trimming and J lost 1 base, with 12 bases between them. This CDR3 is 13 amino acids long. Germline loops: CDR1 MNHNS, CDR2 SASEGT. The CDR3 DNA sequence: TGTGCCAGTGGATCGGGTAAGAACACTGAAGCTTTCTTT. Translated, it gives CASGSGKNTEAFF.

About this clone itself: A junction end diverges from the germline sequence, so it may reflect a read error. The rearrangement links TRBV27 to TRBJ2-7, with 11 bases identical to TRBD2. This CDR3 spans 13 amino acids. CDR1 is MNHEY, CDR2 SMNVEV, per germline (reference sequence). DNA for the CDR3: TGTGCCAGCAGTTTAAGGGGGGGGACTAGCGGCTGGTTC. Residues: CASSLRGGTSGWF.